These 31 T cell receptor beta chains came from one sample sequenced in a study of monozygotic twins with inflammatory bowel disease. From the 5' RACE reads, TCRdb lists one entry per CDR3 protein and no DNA. Its table lists approximately 100,000 distinct CDR3 sequences. The sequenced material came from blood. The receptor source for this set is a human donor with ulcerative colitis or Crohn's disease, or a healthy co-twin of an affected twin (not recorded which).

The rearrangement uses TRBV30 and TRBJ2-1. Germline CDR1 reads GTSNPN; CDR2 reads SVGIG (reference sequence). The CDR3 has 13 residues. The CDR3 here is CAWSPRPYNEQFF.

The gene calls are TRBV27 and TRBJ1-1; without DNA, the TCRdb call of TRBD1 cannot be checked. Germline V gene lookup returns CDR1 MNHEY and CDR2 SMNVEV (reference sequence). The CDR3 spans 13 residues. The CDR3 spells CASSQTAGVRAFF.

CDR3 sequence reads: CASTLFGSGVGEQFF. The chain combines TRBV27 with TRBJ2-1; TCRdb lists TRBD1, though no DNA is available to test this call. The CDR3 totals 15 residues. Germline CDR1 and CDR2: MNHEY and SMNVEV (reference sequence).

The gene calls are TRBV5-1 and TRBJ2-7; no DNA is available, so the TRBD1 call from TCRdb remains unchecked. Per germline, CDR1 SGHRS and CDR2 YFSETQ. The CDR3 is 16 residues long. This CDR3 reads CASSIPPGQANYEQYF.

The V and J genes are TRBV7-2 and TRBJ1-2; as DNA is missing, the TRBD1 call by TCRdb cannot be tested. The CDR3 length is 15 residues. Germline V gene data show CDR1 as SGHTA and CDR2 as FQGNSA. CDR3 amino acids: CASSTSRPGGGSYTF.

CDR3 amino acids: CASSLNRGIYRGRGGNQPQHF. This sequence joins TRBV7-3 and TRBJ1-5; lacking DNA, the TRBD1 call made by TCRdb goes unchecked. Germline loops: CDR1 SGHTA, CDR2 FQGTGA. This CDR3 has 21 amino acids. Full variable domain (rest looked up from reference TRBV7-3 and TRBJ1-5): GAGVSQTPSNKVTEKGKYVELRCDPISGHTALYWYRQSLGQGPEFLIYFQGTGAADDSGLPNDRFFAVRPEGSVSTLKIQRTERGDSAVYLCASSLNRGIYRGRGGNQPQHFGDGTRLSIL.

The chain couples TRBV20-1 to TRBJ2-3; the TCRdb call, TRBD2, lacks DNA for checking. The V gene's germline CDR1 is DFQATT and CDR2 SNEGSKA (reference sequence). This CDR3 comprises 16 residues. The CDR3 reads CSARWPLAGGTDTQYF.

CDR3 loop: CASSFYTGELFF. The chain recombines TRBV28 with TRBJ2-2. The CDR3 consists of 12 residues. Looked up from germline, CDR1 is MDHEN and CDR2 is SYDVKM.

This chain connects TRBV5-8 to TRBJ2-3. Germline CDR1 is SGHTS and CDR2 is YDEGEE. The CDR3 has 16 residues. The CDR3 loop reads CASSLGKLPTTDTQYF. The whole variable domain, remainder taken from reference TRBV5-8 and TRBJ2-3, is EAGVTQSPTHLIKTRGQQATLRCSPISGHTSVYWYQQALGLGLQFLLWYDEGEERNRGNFPPRFSGRQFPNYSSELNVNALELEDSALYLCASSLGKLPTTDTQYFGPGTRLTVL.

The rearrangement uses TRBV13 and TRBJ2-7; lacking DNA, the TRBD2 call made by TCRdb goes unchecked. The CDR3 covers 14 residues. Per germline, CDR1 PRHDT and CDR2 FYEKMQ (reference sequence). The CDR3 reads CASNLAGFGYEQYF.

The V gene is TRBV9, the J gene TRBJ2-5; TCRdb reports TRBD2, a call that lacks DNA to check it against. The CDR3 loop spans 14 amino acids. Looked up from germline, CDR1 is SGDLS and CDR2 is YYNGEE. This CDR3 reads CASSGTTSGGFQYF.

J is TRBJ1-1 and V is TRBV3-1. CDR3 length equals 12 residues. The germline CDR1 and CDR2 sequences are LGHDT and YNNKEL (reference sequence). CDR3 amino acids: CASSQRNTEAFF.

The chain combines TRBV7-9 with TRBJ2-2. The CDR3 runs to 14 residues. Germline V gene sequence: CDR1 SEHNR, CDR2 FQNEAQ (reference sequence). CDR3 protein: CASSTSDPSGELFF. Supplemented by reference TRBV7-9 and TRBJ2-2, the full variable domain reads DTGVSQNPRHKITKRGQNVTFRCDPISEHNRLYWYRQTLGQGPEFLTYFQNEAQLEKSRLLSDRFSAERPKGSFSTLEIQRTEQGDSAMYLCASSTSDPSGELFFGEGSRLTVL.

The chain recombines TRBV29-1 with TRBJ1-1; TCRdb returns TRBD1, unconfirmable since there is no DNA. CDR1 SQVTM and CDR2 ANQGSEA come from the germline V gene. This CDR3 comprises 12 residues. The CDR3 protein is CSVGRVNTEAFF.

This chain connects TRBV6-1 to TRBJ2-7; TCRdb reports TRBD1, a call that lacks DNA to check it against. Germline V gives CDR1 MNHNS, CDR2 SASEGT. The CDR3 runs 14 residues. Here the CDR3 reads CASRTGGAVYEQYF.

The gene calls are TRBV6-5 and TRBJ1-4. Germline V gene lookup returns CDR1 MNHEY and CDR2 SVGAGI. This CDR3 comprises 14 residues. CDR3 loop: CASSYITRPEKLFF.

The chain employs TRBV20-1 and TRBJ2-7; there is no DNA to check the TCRdb D call of TRBD2. This CDR3 contains 15 residues. Germline CDR1 and CDR2: DFQATT and SNEGSKA (reference sequence). The CDR3 loop is CSASPGTSGSFKQYF.

The chain couples TRBV12-3 or TRBV12-4 to TRBJ2-2; TCRdb indicates TRBD2, and absent DNA this call remains unverified. The CDR3 covers 19 residues. CDR3 amino acids: CASIRTGTREERGPGELFF.

This sequence joins TRBV12-3 or TRBV12-4 and TRBJ1-1; without DNA, the TCRdb call of TRBD1 cannot be checked. The CDR3 is 14 amino acids. This CDR3 is CASSRDRENTEAFF.

The chain couples TRBV28 to TRBJ1-2; TCRdb's D gene call, TRBD1, goes unchecked for lack of DNA. Per the germline V gene, CDR1 is MDHEN and CDR2 is SYDVKM. This CDR3 spans 14 amino acids. This CDR3 is CASSFSQDLYGYTF.

The V call is TRBV3-1, the J call TRBJ1-5; the D call from TCRdb, TRBD1, cannot be confirmed without DNA. Germline lookup yields CDR1 LGHDT and CDR2 YNNKEL (reference sequence). The CDR3 covers 13 residues. The CDR3: CASSQDGPGPQHF.

J is TRBJ2-7 and V is TRBV4-3; no DNA is available, so the TRBD1 call from TCRdb remains unchecked. The CDR3 extends over 14 amino acids. Germline V gene data show CDR1 as LGHNA and CDR2 as YSLEER. The CDR3 reads CASSLSGGGYEQYF.

This chain links TRBV12-3 or TRBV12-4 with TRBJ2-7; the D call from TCRdb, TRBD2, cannot be confirmed without DNA. This CDR3 has 15 residues. This CDR3 reads CASSLTSGRAGEQYF.

The chain has TRBV18 and TRBJ1-4; TCRdb designates TRBD1, a call that cannot be tested without DNA. Germline V lookup: CDR1 KGHSH, CDR2 LQKENI. The CDR3 totals 12 residues. CDR3 region: CASTGTGEKLFF.

This chain links TRBV6-5 with TRBJ1-2. Germline CDR1 reads MNHEY; CDR2 reads SVGAGI. The CDR3 sequence is 13 residues long. The CDR3 region is CASTRGKGGGYTF.

The CDR3 loop reads CASSPTSSYEQYF. J is TRBJ2-7 and V is TRBV18. The CDR3 sequence is 13 residues long. Germline V gene data show CDR1 as KGHSH and CDR2 as LQKENI.

V is TRBV7-2 and J is TRBJ1-3. The CDR3 is 15 residues long. Germline V lookup: CDR1 SGHTA, CDR2 FQGNSA. The CDR3 sequence is CASSLGPETGNTIYF.

The chain joins TRBV20-1 to TRBJ2-7; TCRdb designates TRBD1, a call that cannot be tested without DNA. Germline assignment: CDR1 DFQATT and CDR2 SNEGSKA (reference sequence). This CDR3 contains 15 residues. The CDR3 here is CSANLPGQGADEQYF.

The genes are TRBV6-2 or TRBV6-3 and TRBJ2-2. Germline V gene lookup returns CDR1 MNHEY and CDR2 SVGEGT. The CDR3 contains 15 residues. Here the CDR3 reads CASSYVARRTGELFF.

The chain's CDR3 is CASSYPEGGNTGELFF. The J gene is TRBJ2-2, the V gene TRBV6-5. Germline CDR1 is MNHEY and CDR2 is SVGAGI. The CDR3 runs to 16 residues.

The V and J genes are TRBV29-1 and TRBJ2-1; TCRdb calls TRBD1, which cannot be checked without DNA. The CDR3 is 12 amino acids. Germline V gives CDR1 SQVTM, CDR2 ANQGSEA. This CDR3 reads CSVEPQEGVEFF.